This T cell receptor (beta chain) is from a study of blood T cells in healthy people across ages. The CDR3 is 15 amino acids. The germline gives CDR1 SQVTM, CDR2 ANQGSEA. A second PCR of 7 to 11 cycles used a sample-barcoded 5' primer and a J-beta primer mix. TCRdb processed the 5' RACE reads anew with MiXCR; each CDR3 protein has one entry. The table includes 800,000 to 900,000 distinct CDR3 sequences, around two thirds detected once. The origin of this receptor is a man aged 25 to 40 in good health. The chain is built from TRBV29-1 and TRBJ2-4; a weak D match, TRBD1 (7 bases). The DNA end favors TRBJ2-7, so the J call may be wrong. Sequenced material: blood. DNA for the CDR3: TGCAGCGTTGAATTAACTGGCAGGGGGGCCAACGAGCAGTACTTC. It translates to CSVELTGRGANEQYF.